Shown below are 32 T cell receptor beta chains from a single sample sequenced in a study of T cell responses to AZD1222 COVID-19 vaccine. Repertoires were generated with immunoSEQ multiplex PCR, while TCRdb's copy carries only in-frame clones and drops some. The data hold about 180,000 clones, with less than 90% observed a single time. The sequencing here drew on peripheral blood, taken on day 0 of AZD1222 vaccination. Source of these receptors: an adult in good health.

As DNA, the CDR3 is TGTGCCAGCAGCAAAAAATCGGGCCAGGGCAATCAGCCCCAGCATTTT. This encodes CASSKKSGQGNQPQHF. This chain links TRBV21-1 with TRBJ1-5. TRBV21-1 is a documented pseudogene. The CDR3 length is 16 residues.

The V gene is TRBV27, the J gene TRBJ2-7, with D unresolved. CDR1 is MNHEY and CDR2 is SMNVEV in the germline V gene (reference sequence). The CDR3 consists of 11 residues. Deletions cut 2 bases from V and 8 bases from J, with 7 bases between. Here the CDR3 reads CASSLAEKQYF. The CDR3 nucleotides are TGTGCCAGCAGTTTAGCGGAGAAGCAGTACTTC.

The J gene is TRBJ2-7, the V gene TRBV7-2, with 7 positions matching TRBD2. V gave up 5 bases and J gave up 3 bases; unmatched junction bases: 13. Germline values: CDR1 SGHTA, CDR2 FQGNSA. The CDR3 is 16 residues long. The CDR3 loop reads CASSPRALARDYEQYF. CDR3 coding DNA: TGTGCCAGCAGCCCTCGGGCACTAGCGCGAGACTACGAGCAGTACTTC.

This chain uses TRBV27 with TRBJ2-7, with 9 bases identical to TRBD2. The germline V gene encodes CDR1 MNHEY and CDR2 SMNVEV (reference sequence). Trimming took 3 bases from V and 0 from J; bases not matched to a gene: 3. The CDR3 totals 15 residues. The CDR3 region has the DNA TGTGCCAGCAGTTTTCGCGGGAGGGACTCCTACGAGCAGTACTTC. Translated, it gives CASSFRGRDSYEQYF.

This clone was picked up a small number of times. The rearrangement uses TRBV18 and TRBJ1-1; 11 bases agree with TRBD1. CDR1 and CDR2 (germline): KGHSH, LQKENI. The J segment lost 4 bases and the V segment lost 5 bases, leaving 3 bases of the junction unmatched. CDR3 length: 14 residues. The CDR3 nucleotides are TGTGCCAGCTCATCCGGGACAGGGGGCACTGAAGCTTTCTTT. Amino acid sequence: CASSSGTGGTEAFF. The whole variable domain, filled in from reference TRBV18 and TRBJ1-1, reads NAGVMQNPRHLVRRRGQEARLRCSPMKGHSHVYWYRQLPEEGLKFMVYLQKENIIDESGMPKERFSAEFPKEGPSILRIQQVVRGDSAAYFCASSSGTGGTEAFFGQGTRLTVV.

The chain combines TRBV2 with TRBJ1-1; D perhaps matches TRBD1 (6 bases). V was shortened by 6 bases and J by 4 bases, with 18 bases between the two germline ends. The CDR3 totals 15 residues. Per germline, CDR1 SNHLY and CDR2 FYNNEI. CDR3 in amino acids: CASRVRGGGGTEAFF. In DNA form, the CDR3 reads TGTGCCAGCAGGGTCCGGGGGGGCGGAGGCACTGAAGCTTTCTTT.

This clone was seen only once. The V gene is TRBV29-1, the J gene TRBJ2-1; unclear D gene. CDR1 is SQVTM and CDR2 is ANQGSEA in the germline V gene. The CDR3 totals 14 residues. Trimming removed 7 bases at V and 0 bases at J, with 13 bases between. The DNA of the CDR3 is TGCAGCGATACGACACTAAGCTCCTACAATGAGCAGTTCTTC. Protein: CSDTTLSSYNEQFF.

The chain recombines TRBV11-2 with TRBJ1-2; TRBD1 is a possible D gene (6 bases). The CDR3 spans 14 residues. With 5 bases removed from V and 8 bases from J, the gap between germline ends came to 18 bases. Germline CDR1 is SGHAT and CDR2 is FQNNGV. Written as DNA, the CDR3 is TGTGCCAGCAGCGGTTTACAGGGAATAGGGGGCTACACCTTC. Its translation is CASSGLQGIGGYTF.

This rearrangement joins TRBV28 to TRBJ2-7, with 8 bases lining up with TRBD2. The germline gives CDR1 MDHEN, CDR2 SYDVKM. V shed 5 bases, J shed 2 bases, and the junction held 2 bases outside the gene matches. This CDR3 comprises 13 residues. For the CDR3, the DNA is TGTGCCAGCAGTCCCGGGAGGGCCTACGAGCAGTACTTC. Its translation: CASSPGRAYEQYF.

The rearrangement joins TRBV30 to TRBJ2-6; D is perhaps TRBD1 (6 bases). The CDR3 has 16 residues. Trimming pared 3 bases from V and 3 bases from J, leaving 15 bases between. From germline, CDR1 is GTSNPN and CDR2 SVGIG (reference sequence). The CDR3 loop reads CAWSGLQGYGANVLTF. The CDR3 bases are TGTGCCTGGAGCGGGCTACAGGGTTATGGGGCCAACGTCCTGACTTTC.

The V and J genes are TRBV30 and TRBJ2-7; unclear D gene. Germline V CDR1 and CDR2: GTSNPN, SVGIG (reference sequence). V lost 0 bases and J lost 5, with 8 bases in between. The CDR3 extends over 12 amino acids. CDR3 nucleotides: TGTGCCTGGAGTGTACGAGTTAACGAGCAGTACTTC. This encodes CAWSVRVNEQYF.

CDR3 in amino acids: CASSHTVQSGQPQHF. Here the CDR3 DNA reads TGTGCCAGCAGCCACACAGTACAGTCGGGTCAGCCCCAGCATTTT. J is TRBJ1-5 and V is TRBV4-2; D call uncertain. CDR1 and CDR2 (germline): LGHNA, YNFKEQ. CDR3 size: 15 residues. Trimming shortened V by 3 bases and J by 6 bases, and 15 bases separated the two germline ends.

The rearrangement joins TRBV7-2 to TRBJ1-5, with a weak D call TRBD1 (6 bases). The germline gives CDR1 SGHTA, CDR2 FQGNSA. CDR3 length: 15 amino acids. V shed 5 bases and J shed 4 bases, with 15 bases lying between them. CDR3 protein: CASSHRGTLNQPQHF. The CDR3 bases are TGTGCCAGCAGCCATAGGGGGACACTAAATCAGCCCCAGCATTTT.

CDR3: CASRRQQNTEAFF. In DNA form, the CDR3 reads TGTGCCAGCAGAAGGCAGCAGAACACTGAAGCTTTCTTT. This sequence joins TRBV7-9 and TRBJ1-1; D unresolved. The germline V gene encodes CDR1 SEHNR and CDR2 FQNEAQ (reference sequence). The CDR3 contains 13 residues. V shed 6 bases and J shed 1 base, with 9 bases lying between them.

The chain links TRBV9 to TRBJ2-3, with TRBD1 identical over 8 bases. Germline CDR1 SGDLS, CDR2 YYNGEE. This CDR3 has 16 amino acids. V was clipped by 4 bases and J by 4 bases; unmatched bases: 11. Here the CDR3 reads CASSPRTGSFADTQYF. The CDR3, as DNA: TGTGCCAGCAGCCCCCGGACAGGGAGTTTCGCAGATACGCAGTATTTT.

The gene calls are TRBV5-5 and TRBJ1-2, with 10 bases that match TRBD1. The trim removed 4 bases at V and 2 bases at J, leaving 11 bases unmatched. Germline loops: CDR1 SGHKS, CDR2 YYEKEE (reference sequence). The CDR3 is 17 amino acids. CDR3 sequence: CASSLTTGGRGNYGYTF. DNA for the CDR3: TGTGCCAGCAGCCTCACGACAGGGGGCCGGGGAAACTATGGCTACACCTTC.

The DNA for the CDR3 is TGTGCCAGCAGTTTCTTCCAGCGACGGACCGGGGAGCTGTTTTTT. Protein sequence: CASSFFQRRTGELFF. V is TRBV28 and J is TRBJ2-2; D call uncertain. CDR1 MDHEN and CDR2 SYDVKM come from the germline V gene. The CDR3 loop spans 15 amino acids. Deletions cut 3 bases from V and 5 bases from J, with 13 bases between. Filled out from reference TRBV28 and TRBJ2-2, the complete variable domain reads DVKVTQSSRYLVKRTGEKVFLECVQDMDHENMFWYRQDPGLGLRLIYFSYDVKMKEKGDIPEGYSVSREKKERFSLILESASTNQTSMYLCASSFFQRRTGELFFGEGSRLTVL.

The CDR3 reads CASSQAPSPDTQYF. The CDR3 DNA reads as TGTGCCAGCAGCCAAGCCCCTAGCCCAGATACGCAGTATTTT. This sequence joins TRBV4-2 and TRBJ2-3; TRBD2 might be the D (5 bases). The CDR3 totals 14 residues. The germline V gene encodes CDR1 LGHNA and CDR2 YNFKEQ. V was cut by 1 base and J by 4 bases, with 9 bases left in between.

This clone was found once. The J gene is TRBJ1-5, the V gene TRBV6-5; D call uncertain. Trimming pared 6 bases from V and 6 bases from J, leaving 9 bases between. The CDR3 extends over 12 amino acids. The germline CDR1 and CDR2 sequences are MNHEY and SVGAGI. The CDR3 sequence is CASRFTGQPQHF. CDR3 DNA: TGTGCCAGCAGATTTACCGGTCAGCCCCAGCATTTT.

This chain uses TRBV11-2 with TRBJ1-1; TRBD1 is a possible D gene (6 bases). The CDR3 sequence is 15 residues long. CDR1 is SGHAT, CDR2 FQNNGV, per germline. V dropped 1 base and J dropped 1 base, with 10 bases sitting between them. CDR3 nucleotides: TGTGCCAGCAGCTTAGTTAGGGGGAAGAACACTGAAGCTTTCTTT. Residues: CASSLVRGKNTEAFF.

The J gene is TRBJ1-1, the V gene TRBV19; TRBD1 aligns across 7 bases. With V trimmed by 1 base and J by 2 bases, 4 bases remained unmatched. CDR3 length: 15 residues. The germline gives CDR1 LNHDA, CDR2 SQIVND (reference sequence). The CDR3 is CASSIGGQFNTEAFF. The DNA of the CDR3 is TGTGCCAGTAGTATAGGGGGACAGTTTAACACTGAAGCTTTCTTT.

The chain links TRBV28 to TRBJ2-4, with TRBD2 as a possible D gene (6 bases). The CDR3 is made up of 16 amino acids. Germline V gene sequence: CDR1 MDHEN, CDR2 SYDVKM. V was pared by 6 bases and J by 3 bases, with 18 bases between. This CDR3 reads CASSQPGPRGKNIQYF. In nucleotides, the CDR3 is TGTGCCAGCAGCCAACCGGGACCGCGGGGCAAAAACATTCAGTACTTC.

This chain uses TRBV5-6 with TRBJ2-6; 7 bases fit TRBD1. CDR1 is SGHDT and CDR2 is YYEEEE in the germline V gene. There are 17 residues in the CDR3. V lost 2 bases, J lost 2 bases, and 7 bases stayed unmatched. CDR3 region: CASSFTGVATGANVLTF. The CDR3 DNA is TGTGCCAGCAGCTTTACAGGGGTGGCAACTGGGGCCAACGTCCTGACTTTC.

For the CDR3, the DNA is TGCGCCAGCAGCGCAGGGGGTTACTCTGGGGCCAACGTCCTGACTTTC. Protein product: CASSAGGYSGANVLTF. The chain employs TRBV5-1 and TRBJ2-6; 7 positions match TRBD1. The V segment lost 4 bases and the J segment 0 bases; nucleotides outside the gene matches: 4. The CDR3 has 16 amino acids. Per the germline V gene, CDR1 is SGHRS and CDR2 is YFSETQ. Together with reference TRBV5-1 and TRBJ2-6, the CDR3 gives the full variable domain: KAGVTQTPRYLIKTRGQQVTLSCSPISGHRSVSWYQQTPGQGLQFLFEYFSETQRNKGNFPGRFSGRQFSNSRSEMNVSTLELGDSALYLCASSAGGYSGANVLTFGAGSRLTVL.

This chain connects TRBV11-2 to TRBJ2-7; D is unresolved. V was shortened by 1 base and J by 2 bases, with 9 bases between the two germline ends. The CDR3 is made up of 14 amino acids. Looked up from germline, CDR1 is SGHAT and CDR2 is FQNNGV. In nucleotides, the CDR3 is TGTGCCAGCAGCTTAGGAGGACCCACCTACGAGCAGTACGTC. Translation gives CASSLGGPTYEQYV.

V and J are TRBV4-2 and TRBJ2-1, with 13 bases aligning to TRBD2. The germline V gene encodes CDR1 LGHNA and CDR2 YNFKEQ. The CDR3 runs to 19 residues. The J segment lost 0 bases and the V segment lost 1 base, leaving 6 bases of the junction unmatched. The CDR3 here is CASSQGTSGGPSSYNEQFF. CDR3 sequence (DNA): TGTGCCAGCAGCCAAGGGACTAGCGGGGGCCCTAGCTCCTACAATGAGCAGTTCTTC.

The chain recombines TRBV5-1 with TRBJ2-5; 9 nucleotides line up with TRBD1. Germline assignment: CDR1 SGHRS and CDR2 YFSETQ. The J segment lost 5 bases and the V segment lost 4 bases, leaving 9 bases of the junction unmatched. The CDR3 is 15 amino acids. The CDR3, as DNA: TGCGCCAGCAGCCCCGGGGACAGGGTGGGGGAGACCCAGTACTTC. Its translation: CASSPGDRVGETQYF.

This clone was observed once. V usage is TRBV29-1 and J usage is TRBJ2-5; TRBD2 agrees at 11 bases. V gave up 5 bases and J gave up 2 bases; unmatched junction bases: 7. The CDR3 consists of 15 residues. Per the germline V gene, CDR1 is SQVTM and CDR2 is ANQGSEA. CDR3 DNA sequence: TGCAGCGTTCGGGCGGGACTAGCGGCACAAGAGACCCAGTACTTC. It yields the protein CSVRAGLAAQETQYF.

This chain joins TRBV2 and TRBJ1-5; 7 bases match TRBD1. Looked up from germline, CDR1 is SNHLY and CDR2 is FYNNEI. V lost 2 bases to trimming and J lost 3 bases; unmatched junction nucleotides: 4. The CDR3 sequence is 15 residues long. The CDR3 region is CASSEPGTVNQPQHF. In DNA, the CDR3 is TGTGCCAGCAGTGAACCCGGGACAGTCAATCAGCCCCAGCATTTT.

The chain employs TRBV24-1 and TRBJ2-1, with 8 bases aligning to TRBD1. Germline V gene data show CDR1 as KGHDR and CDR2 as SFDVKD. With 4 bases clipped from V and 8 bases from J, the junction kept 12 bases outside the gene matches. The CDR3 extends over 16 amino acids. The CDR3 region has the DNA TGTGCCACCAGTGACCGGGTGGCAGGGGGCATGTATGAGCAGTTCTTC. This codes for CATSDRVAGGMYEQFF.

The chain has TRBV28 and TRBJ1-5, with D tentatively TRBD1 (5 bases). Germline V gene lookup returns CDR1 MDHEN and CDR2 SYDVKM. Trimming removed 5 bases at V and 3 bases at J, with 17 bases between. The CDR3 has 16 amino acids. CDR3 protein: CASSPRSRGDNQPQHF. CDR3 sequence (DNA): TGTGCCAGCAGTCCTCGGTCAAGGGGAGACAATCAGCCCCAGCATTTT. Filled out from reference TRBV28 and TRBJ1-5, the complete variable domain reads DVKVTQSSRYLVKRTGEKVFLECVQDMDHENMFWYRQDPGLGLRLIYFSYDVKMKEKGDIPEGYSVSREKKERFSLILESASTNQTSMYLCASSPRSRGDNQPQHFGDGTRLSIL.

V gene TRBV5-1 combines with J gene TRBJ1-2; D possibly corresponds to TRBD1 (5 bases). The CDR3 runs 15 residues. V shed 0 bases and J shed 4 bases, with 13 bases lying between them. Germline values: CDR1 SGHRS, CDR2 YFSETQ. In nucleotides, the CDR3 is TGCGCCAGCAGCTTGGGTAAGACAGATGGCTATGGCTACACCTTC. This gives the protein CASSLGKTDGYGYTF.